This entry lists 21 T cell receptor beta chains sequenced from one sample in a study of radiation and T cells in renal cell carcinoma. Sequenced by immunoSEQ multiplex PCR; TCRdb stores in-frame clones only, minus some. The data hold about 43,000 clones, with roughly 80% observed a single time. Noted time point: blood 4 weeks post-SBRT, at nephrectomy. The treatment denotes: 15 Gy SBRT to primary tumor, nephrectomy 4 weeks later. The sequencing here drew on blood, taken from a patient whose treatment included radiotherapy and nephrectomy. These receptors all come from a woman in her 70s with renal cell carcinoma.

The gene calls are TRBV14 and TRBJ1-5; 7 nucleotides align to TRBD1. The CDR3 contains 16 residues. The ends lost 8 bases at V and 0 bases at J; junction bases unmatched: 10. Germline CDR1 is SGHDN and CDR2 is FVKESK. The CDR3 reads CASSREGDSSNQPQHF. DNA for the CDR3: TGTGCCAGCTCCCGGGAGGGGGACAGTAGCAATCAGCCCCAGCATTTT.

The rearrangement links TRBV2 to TRBJ2-7; tentative D call: TRBD1 (6 bases). V was cut by 6 bases and J by 1 base, with 16 bases left in between. The CDR3 is 15 amino acids. In germline, CDR1 is SNHLY, CDR2 FYNNEI. CDR3 loop: CASSATGLGSYEQYF. CDR3 DNA sequence: TGTGCCAGCAGCGCTACAGGGTTGGGATCCTACGAGCAGTACTTC.

The rearrangement joins TRBV5-1 to TRBJ1-2; D perhaps matches TRBD1 (5 bases). The length of the CDR3 is 13 residues. The germline V gene has CDR1 SGHRS and CDR2 YFSETQ. V shed 0 bases and J shed 6 bases, with 9 bases lying between them. CDR3 nucleotide sequence: TGCGCCAGCAGCTTGGGGAGGGGCGATGGCTACACCTTC. It yields the protein CASSLGRGDGYTF.

The chain is built from TRBV5-5 and TRBJ2-7; 10 bases are a match to TRBD2. V lost 2 bases to trimming and J lost 0 bases; unmatched junction nucleotides: 2. CDR3 length: 15 residues. Germline V gene sequence: CDR1 SGHKS, CDR2 YYEKEE (reference sequence). This CDR3 is CASSLTSGNSYEQYF. DNA of the CDR3: TGTGCCAGCAGCTTAACTAGCGGGAACTCCTACGAGCAGTACTTC.

The CDR3 DNA sequence: TGTGCCAGCAGCCCCCGTGGAACCGGGGAGCTGTTTTTT. This gives the protein CASSPRGTGELFF. The chain is built from TRBV5-6 and TRBJ2-2, with D unclear. Germline lookup yields CDR1 SGHDT and CDR2 YYEEEE. CDR3 length: 13 residues. The germline V and J ends were trimmed by 4 bases and 5 bases, with 9 bases remaining between them.

This clone was found once. V gene TRBV7-2 combines with J gene TRBJ2-5; D uncertain. V shed 4 bases and J shed 1 base, with 7 bases lying between them. CDR3 length equals 13 residues. CDR1 is SGHTA and CDR2 is FQGNSA in the germline V gene. CDR3 sequence: CASSSNLQETQYF. DNA for the CDR3: TGTGCCAGCAGCTCAAACCTCCAAGAGACCCAGTACTTC.

The CDR3 loop is CASSPDRETYYGYTF. The CDR3 DNA reads TGTGCCAGCTCACCGGACAGGGAGACCTACTATGGCTACACCTTC. The chain combines TRBV18 with TRBJ1-2; TRBD1 agrees at 8 bases. CDR1 KGHSH and CDR2 LQKENI come from the germline V gene. The CDR3 length is 15 residues. The J segment lost 3 bases and the V segment lost 3 bases, leaving 6 bases of the junction unmatched.

The CDR3 coding sequence is TGTGCCAGCAGCAGGACTAGCGGGGACTACAATGAGCAGTTCTTC. Translating gives CASSRTSGDYNEQFF. The chain links TRBV5-8 to TRBJ2-1; 12 positions agree with TRBD2. This CDR3 has 15 residues. Germline trimming cut 4 bases from V and 3 bases from J; bases unmatched to any gene: 2. Per germline, CDR1 SGHTS and CDR2 YDEGEE.

V is TRBV27 and J is TRBJ1-1, with TRBD1 as a possible D gene (5 bases). The length of the CDR3 is 14 residues. Germline V gene lookup returns CDR1 MNHEY and CDR2 SMNVEV (reference sequence). V dropped 7 bases and J dropped 0 bases, with 12 bases sitting between them. CDR3 protein: CASTSGFMNTEAFF. CDR3 in DNA: TGTGCCAGCACCTCAGGGTTCATGAACACTGAAGCTTTCTTT.

The chain links TRBV2 to TRBJ2-7; the match to TRBD1 covers 8 bases. CDR1 and CDR2 from the germline V gene are SNHLY and FYNNEI. The CDR3 length is 14 residues. Trimming at V came to 3 bases and at J to 1 base, leaving 2 bases not matched to a gene. The DNA for the CDR3 is TGTGCCAGCAGTGATTGGGACAGGTCCTACGAGCAGTACTTC. It is translated as CASSDWDRSYEQYF. Using reference TRBV2 and TRBJ2-7 for the parts outside the CDR3, the full variable domain is EPEVTQTPSHQVTQMGQEVILRCVPISNHLYFYWYRQILGQKVEFLVSFYNNEISEKSEIFDDQFSVERPDGSNFTLKIRSTKLEDSAMYFCASSDWDRSYEQYFGPGTRLTVT.

The chain employs TRBV29-1 and TRBJ2-1; TRBD1 might be the D (5 bases). Germline values: CDR1 SQVTM, CDR2 ANQGSEA. V lost 7 bases, J lost 6 bases, and 19 bases lay in between. The CDR3 covers 14 residues. CDR3 sequence: CSADSALLGNEQFF. As DNA, the CDR3 is TGCAGCGCCGACAGCGCACTGTTGGGCAATGAGCAGTTCTTC.

J is TRBJ1-1 and V is TRBV2; tentative D call: TRBD1 (6 bases). This CDR3 has 14 residues. Germline-derived CDR1 and CDR2 are SNHLY and FYNNEI. V was trimmed by 3 bases and J by 1 base, leaving 9 bases between them. CDR3 coding DNA: TGTGCCAGCAGTGAGGTAGGGGGGAACACTGAAGCTTTCTTT. Its translation: CASSEVGGNTEAFF. Together with reference TRBV2 and TRBJ1-1, the CDR3 gives the full variable domain: EPEVTQTPSHQVTQMGQEVILRCVPISNHLYFYWYRQILGQKVEFLVSFYNNEISEKSEIFDDQFSVERPDGSNFTLKIRSTKLEDSAMYFCASSEVGGNTEAFFGQGTRLTVV.

The rearrangement links TRBV6-5 to TRBJ2-5; D gene uncertain. The CDR3 consists of 15 residues. Germline loops: CDR1 MNHEY, CDR2 SVGAGI. V was trimmed by 2 bases and J by 4 bases, leaving 14 bases between them. CDR3 residues: CASSYARVGGETQYF. CDR3 nucleotides: TGTGCCAGCAGTTACGCGCGAGTTGGTGGAGAGACCCAGTACTTC.

This rearrangement joins TRBV2 to TRBJ2-2; D call uncertain. V lost 8 bases and J lost 3, with 7 bases in between. The CDR3 sequence is 12 residues long. Germline loops: CDR1 SNHLY, CDR2 FYNNEI. The CDR3 sequence: CASGRYTGELFF. The DNA of the CDR3 is TGTGCCAGCGGCAGGTACACCGGGGAGCTGTTTTTT. Filled out from reference TRBV2 and TRBJ2-2, the complete variable domain reads EPEVTQTPSHQVTQMGQEVILRCVPISNHLYFYWYRQILGQKVEFLVSFYNNEISEKSEIFDDQFSVERPDGSNFTLKIRSTKLEDSAMYFCASGRYTGELFFGEGSRLTVL.

This clone was counted many times. Different DNA sequences within this sample yield the same CDR3. The chain joins TRBV4-1 to TRBJ2-7; TRBD1 aligns across 12 bases. This CDR3 is 14 amino acids long. V was clipped by 4 bases and J by 5 bases; unmatched bases: 3. Looked up from germline, CDR1 is MGHRA and CDR2 is YSYEKL. CDR3 nucleotide sequence: TGCGCCAGCAGCCGCAGGGACAGGGGGCACGAGCAGTACTTC. Translated, it gives CASSRRDRGHEQYF.

This chain uses TRBV5-1 with TRBJ2-5, with 7 bases matching TRBD1. The end of the DNA is better explained by TRBJ2-7, so the J call may be wrong. From germline, CDR1 is SGHRS and CDR2 YFSETQ. The CDR3 has 13 amino acids. The CDR3, as DNA: TGCGCCAGCAGCAACAGACAGGGCCACGAGCAGTACTTC. Its translation: CASSNRQGHEQYF.

The chain joins TRBV19 to TRBJ2-2; D is perhaps TRBD1 (6 bases). This CDR3 has 14 residues. With 6 bases removed from V and 1 base from J, the gap between germline ends came to 9 bases. Germline lookup yields CDR1 LNHDA and CDR2 SQIVND (reference sequence). This CDR3 is CASRRTENTGELFF. The CDR3 region has the DNA TGTGCCAGTAGGAGGACAGAGAACACCGGGGAGCTGTTTTTT.

This clone appeared a single time. The chain employs TRBV19 and TRBJ1-1; the D gene is possibly TRBD1 (5 bases). V was trimmed by 6 bases and J by 7 bases, leaving 15 bases between them. Germline V gives CDR1 LNHDA, CDR2 SQIVND (reference sequence). CDR3 size: 13 residues. CDR3 loop: CASRSQGNHEAFF. The CDR3 DNA follows: TGTGCCAGTAGATCTCAGGGAAACCATGAAGCTTTCTTT.

This chain connects TRBV6-1 to TRBJ1-1; D gene uncertain. Germline lookup yields CDR1 MNHNS and CDR2 SASEGT. V lost 5 bases and J 5 bases, leaving 12 bases between the germline ends. This CDR3 has 13 residues. The CDR3 nucleotides are TGTGCCAGCAGTAGAAGGTTTAAGACTGAAGCTTTCTTT. As protein: CASSRRFKTEAFF.

The chain recombines TRBV5-4 with TRBJ2-1; D is unresolved. V lost 1 base, J lost 6 bases, and 11 bases lay in between. This CDR3 spans 14 amino acids. Germline values: CDR1 SGHNT, CDR2 YYREEE (reference sequence). The CDR3 here is CASSLPGGPNEQFF. In nucleotides, the CDR3 is TGTGCCAGCAGCTTGCCAGGCGGCCCCAATGAGCAGTTCTTC.

V and J are TRBV5-1 and TRBJ1-2; perhaps TRBD1 as D (5 bases). Trimming shortened V by 0 bases and J by 4 bases, and 10 bases separated the two germline ends. The CDR3 sequence is 14 residues long. Germline CDR1 SGHRS, CDR2 YFSETQ. As DNA, the CDR3 is TGCGCCAGCAGCTTGGAGGAGGGGATCTATGGCTACACCTTC. Translating it yields CASSLEEGIYGYTF. The whole variable domain, filled in from reference TRBV5-1 and TRBJ1-2, reads KAGVTQTPRYLIKTRGQQVTLSCSPISGHRSVSWYQQTPGQGLQFLFEYFSETQRNKGNFPGRFSGRQFSNSRSEMNVSTLELGDSALYLCASSLEEGIYGYTFGSGTRLTVV.